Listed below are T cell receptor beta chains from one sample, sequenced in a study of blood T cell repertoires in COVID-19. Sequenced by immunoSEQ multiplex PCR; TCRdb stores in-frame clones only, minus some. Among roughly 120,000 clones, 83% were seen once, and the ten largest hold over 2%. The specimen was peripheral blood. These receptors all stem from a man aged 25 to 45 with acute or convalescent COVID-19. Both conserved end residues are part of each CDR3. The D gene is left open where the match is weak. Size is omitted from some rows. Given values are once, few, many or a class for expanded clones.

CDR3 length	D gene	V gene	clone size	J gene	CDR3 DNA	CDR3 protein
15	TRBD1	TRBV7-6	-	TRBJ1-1	TGTGCCAGCAGCACTCCGGACAGGGATAACACTGAAGCTTTCTTT	CASSTPDRDNTEAFF
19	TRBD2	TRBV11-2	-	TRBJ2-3	TGTGCCAGCAGCTCTACCGGGACTAGCGGGAGGGCCTGGGGAGATACGCAGTATTTT	CASSSTGTSGRAWGDTQYF
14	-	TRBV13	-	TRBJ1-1	TGTGCCAGCAGCTTAGGACAGGGAATCACTGAAGCTTTCTTT	CASSLGQGITEAFF
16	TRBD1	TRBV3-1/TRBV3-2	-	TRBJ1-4	TGTGCCAGCACCGGGACAGGGGGCGATGGGGACGAAAAACTGTTTTTT	CASTGTGGDGDEKLFF
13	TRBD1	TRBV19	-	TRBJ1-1	TGTGCCAGAAGACAGGGCGGGATACCTGAAGCTTTCTTT	CARRQGGIPEAFF
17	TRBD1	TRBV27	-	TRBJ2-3	TGTGCCAGCAGGGGGCCTGGGGGACAGGGGGTCACAGATACGCAGTATTTT	CASRGPGGQGVTDTQYF
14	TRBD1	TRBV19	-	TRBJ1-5	TGTGCCAGTGCCGGGACAGGGACCAATCAGCCCCAGCATTTT	CASAGTGTNQPQHF
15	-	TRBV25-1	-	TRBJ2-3	TGTGCCAGCAGTGAGATCGGCAGGAACACAGATACGCAGTATTTT	CASSEIGRNTDTQYF
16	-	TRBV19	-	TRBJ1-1	TGTGCCAGTAGTATAGTCCCCTGGAGGGGGGGACCTGAAGCTTTCTTT	CASSIVPWRGGPEAFF
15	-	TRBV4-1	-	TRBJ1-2	TGCGCCAGCAGCCAAGATCAGGGGTTGGACTATGGCTACACCTTC	CASSQDQGLDYGYTF
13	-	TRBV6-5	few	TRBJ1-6	TGTGCCAGCAACCCGACAGTGGGTTCACCCCTCCACTTT	CASNPTVGSPLHF
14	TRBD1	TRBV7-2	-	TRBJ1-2	TGTGCCAGCAGCTTGGGACCGACAGGGGAGGGCTACACCTTC	CASSLGPTGEGYTF
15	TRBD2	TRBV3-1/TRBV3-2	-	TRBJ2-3	TGTGCCAGCAGCCAACTAGCGGGAGTCGGGGATACGCAGTATTTT	CASSQLAGVGDTQYF
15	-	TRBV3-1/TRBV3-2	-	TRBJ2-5	TGTGCCAGCAGCCAACGGGGGACCACGCCGGGGACCCAGTACTTC	CASSQRGTTPGTQYF
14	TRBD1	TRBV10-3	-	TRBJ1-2	TGTGCCATCAGGGAACAGGGGGCTCGATTAGGCTACACCTTC	CAIREQGARLGYTF
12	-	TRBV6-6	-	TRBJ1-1	TGTGCCAGCAGTTTATTCCAGGCTGAAGCTTTCTTT	CASSLFQAEAFF
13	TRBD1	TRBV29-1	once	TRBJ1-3	TGCAGCGTTGTCGGGACAGCTGGAAACACCATATATTTT	CSVVGTAGNTIYF
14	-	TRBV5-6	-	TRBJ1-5	TGTGCCAGCAGCGAGGGGACACGCAATCAGCCCCAGCATTTT	CASSEGTRNQPQHF
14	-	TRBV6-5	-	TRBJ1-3	TGTGCCAGCAAGTCAGGGTTTGGGGGAAACACCATATATTTT	CASKSGFGGNTIYF
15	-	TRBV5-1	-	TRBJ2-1	TGCGCCAGCAGCCATCAGGGCAGCTCCTACAATGAGCAGTTCTTC	CASSHQGSSYNEQFF
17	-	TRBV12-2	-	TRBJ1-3	TGTGCAAGTCGCTTTGAGCCAGGGGTTGTCACTGGAAACACCATATATTTT	CASRFEPGVVTGNTIYF
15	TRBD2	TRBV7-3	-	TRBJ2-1	TGTGCCAGCAGCTCCCGGCTAGCGGGGTTCAATGAGCAGTTCTTC	CASSSRLAGFNEQFF
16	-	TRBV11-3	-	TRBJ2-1	TGTGCCAGCAGCCCGGGATTTTCTAGTGGGGAGAATGAGCAGTTCTTC	CASSPGFSSGENEQFF
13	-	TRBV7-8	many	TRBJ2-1	TGTGCCAGCAGCCTCCACGCGGCCAATGAGCAGTTCTTC	CASSLHAANEQFF
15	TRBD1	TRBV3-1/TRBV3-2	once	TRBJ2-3	TGTGCCAGCAGCCAAGATGGACAGGATACAGATACGCAGTATTTT	CASSQDGQDTDTQYF
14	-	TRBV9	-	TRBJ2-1	TGTGCCAGCAGCGTAGCGGGGACTTACAATGAGCAGTTCTTC	CASSVAGTYNEQFF
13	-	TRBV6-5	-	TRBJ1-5	TGTGCCAGCAGTTACCAGGGCAATAAGCCCCAGCATTTT	CASSYQGNKPQHF
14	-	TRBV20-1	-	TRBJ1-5	TGCAGTGCAAGTGGGACATATAGCAATCAGCCCCAGCATTTT	CSASGTYSNQPQHF
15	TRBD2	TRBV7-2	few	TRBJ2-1	TGTGCCAGCAGCTCTAGCGGGGGGGCCGCTGCTGAGCAGTTCTTC	CASSSSGGAAAEQFF
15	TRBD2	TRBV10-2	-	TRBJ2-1	TGCGCCAGCAGGCCTAGCGGGAGGGCCTACAATGAGCAGTTCTTC	CASRPSGRAYNEQFF
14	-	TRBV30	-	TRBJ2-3	TGTGCCTGGAGTGGGGGGGACAGCACAGATACGCAGTATTTT	CAWSGGDSTDTQYF
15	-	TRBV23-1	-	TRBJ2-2	TGCGCCAGCAGTCATAAAAAACACCACACCGGGGAGCTGTTTTTT	CASSHKKHHTGELFF
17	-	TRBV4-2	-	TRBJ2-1	TGTGCCAGCAGCCAAGGAATCACTGGGGGCCCCTACAATGAGCAGTTCTTC	CASSQGITGGPYNEQFF
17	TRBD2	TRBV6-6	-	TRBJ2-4	TGTGCCAGCAGTCAATACGGACTAGCGGGGACTCAAAACATTCAGTACTTC	CASSQYGLAGTQNIQYF
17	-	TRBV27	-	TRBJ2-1	TGTGCCAGCAGTACCCGGACTGGATCGACACCATACAATGAGCAGTTCTTC	CASSTRTGSTPYNEQFF
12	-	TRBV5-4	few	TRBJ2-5	TGTGCCAGCAGCTTGGAGGGGCGCGACCAATACTTC	CASSLEGRDQYF
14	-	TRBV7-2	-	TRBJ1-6	TGTGCCAGCAGCCCACAGGGCGTTAATTCACCCCTCCACTTT	CASSPQGVNSPLHF
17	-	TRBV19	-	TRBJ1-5	TGTGCCAGTAGAGTTTGGAAGGGGCAAGACAGTAATCAGCCCCAGCATTTT	CASRVWKGQDSNQPQHF
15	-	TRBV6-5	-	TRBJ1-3	TGTGCCCTTAGGCCCCAAAGGGGCTTTGGAAACACCATATATTTT	CALRPQRGFGNTIYF
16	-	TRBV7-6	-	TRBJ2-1	TGTGCCAGCAGCTTAGGGAGGTGGGCGCAAAGGGATGAGCAGTTCTTC	CASSLGRWAQRDEQFF
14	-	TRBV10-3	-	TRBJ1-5	TGTGCCGCGAGCCGACAGGATAGCAATCAGCCCCAGCATTTT	CAASRQDSNQPQHF
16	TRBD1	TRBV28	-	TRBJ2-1	TGTGCCAGCAGTCTGCCGGGACAGGCTTCCTACAATGAGCAGTTCTTC	CASSLPGQASYNEQFF
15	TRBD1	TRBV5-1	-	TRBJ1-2	TGCGCCAGCAGCTCCTGGACAGGGGGCGACTATGGCTACACCTTC	CASSSWTGGDYGYTF